This T cell receptor (beta chain) was found in a study of blood T cells in healthy people across ages. The CDR3 has 17 residues. Germline CDR1 is SGHVS and CDR2 is FNYEAQ. The V gene lost 1 base and the J gene lost 0 bases, with 15 bases spanning the gap. For the second PCR, which ran for 7 to 11 cycles, a sample-barcoded 5' primer and a J-beta primer mix were used. One entry per CDR3 protein results from TCRdb running MiXCR on the 5' RACE reads. The sample consists of hundreds of thousands of distinct CDR3 sequences, 25% of them appearing once. The same data also contributed to another study, on T cells of mothers and their children.

Sequencing used blood. This TCR derives from a boy aged 5-17 years in good health. The chain has TRBV7-6 and TRBJ2-5; D might be TRBD1 (6 bases). The CDR3 is CASSLGITGKYQETQYF. CDR3 nucleotides: TGTGCCAGCAGCTTAGGTATTACAGGGAAATACCAAGAGACCCAGTACTTC.